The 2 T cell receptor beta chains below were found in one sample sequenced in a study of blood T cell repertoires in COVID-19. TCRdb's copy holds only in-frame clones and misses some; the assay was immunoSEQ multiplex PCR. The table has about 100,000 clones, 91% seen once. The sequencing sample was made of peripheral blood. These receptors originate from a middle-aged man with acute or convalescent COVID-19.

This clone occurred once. The CDR3 nucleotides read TGCGCCAGCAGTGTTCGGACTAGCGGGGGAGATACGCAGTATTTT. Translating gives CASSVRTSGGDTQYF. The chain is built from TRBV10-1 and TRBJ2-3, with 13 bases matching TRBD2. Unmatched junction bases numbered 3, after V lost 4 bases and J lost 5 bases. CDR1 and CDR2 from the germline V gene are WNHNN and SYGVQD (reference sequence). The CDR3 has 15 residues.

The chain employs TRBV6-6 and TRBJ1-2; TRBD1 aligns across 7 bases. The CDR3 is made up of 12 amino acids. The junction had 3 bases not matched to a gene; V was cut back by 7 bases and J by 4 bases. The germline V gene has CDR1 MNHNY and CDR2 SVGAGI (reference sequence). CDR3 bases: TGTGCCAGCACTAGGGACAGCTATGGCTACACCTTC. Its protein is CASTRDSYGYTF.